This record covers a single TCR beta chain. Its antigen is still unknown. This record belongs to a study of cytomegalovirus exposure and HLA in healthy donors. Study-wide findings and caveats: Analyzed later, most CMV-associated TCR beta chains appeared HLA-restricted. It was reported that the classifier diagnosed cytomegalovirus status with high specificity and sensitivity in both the original and validation cohorts.

V shed 0 bases and J 6 bases; nucleotides not matched to a gene: 12. The CDR3 runs 17 residues. Germline-derived CDR1 and CDR2 are SGHRS and YFSETQ. The PCR used 60 Vbeta and 13 Jbeta primers. Only in-frame clones appear in the TCRdb table, and some are missing; sequencing was by immunoSEQ multiplex PCR. This repertoire includes some 180,000 clones. The clonotype originates from a man aged 30 to 39 in good health and CMV-seronegative. What was sequenced was PBMCs. This chain links TRBV5-1 with TRBJ2-1, with 7 positions matching TRBD1. CDR3: CASSLGVGQGVPNEQFF. The CDR3 DNA sequence: TGCGCCAGCAGCTTGGGGGTGGGGCAGGGGGTTCCCAATGAGCAGTTCTTC. The variable domain in full, completed from reference TRBV5-1 and TRBJ2-1, reads KAGVTQTPRYLIKTRGQQVTLSCSPISGHRSVSWYQQTPGQGLQFLFEYFSETQRNKGNFPGRFSGRQFSNSRSEMNVSTLELGDSALYLCASSLGVGQGVPNEQFFGPGTRLTVL.